This T cell receptor (beta chain) came from a study of cytomegalovirus exposure and HLA in healthy donors. PCR used 60 Vbeta primers and 13 Jbeta primers. Assay used: immunoSEQ multiplex PCR; TCRdb lists only in-frame clones, some missing. The repertoire holds 150,000 to 200,000 clones, with 84% as singletons. Study-wide points: A prior analysis recorded that most TCR beta V segments were productive about 90% or about 30% of the time.

Notes on this clone: Its matching antigen is unknown.

V shed 3 bases and J shed 5 bases, with 11 bases lying between them. CDR1 is LNHDA and CDR2 is SQIVND in the germline V gene (reference sequence). This CDR3 is built from 13 residues. The chain employs TRBV19 and TRBJ2-7; the D gene is possibly TRBD1 (5 bases). Sequencing was performed on PBMCs. The TCR sequence derives from a girl between 5 and 17 years old in good health and CMV-seropositive. The DNA of the CDR3 is TGTGCCAGTAGTATGCGGACATCCGACGAGCAGTACTTC. It is translated as CASSMRTSDEQYF.